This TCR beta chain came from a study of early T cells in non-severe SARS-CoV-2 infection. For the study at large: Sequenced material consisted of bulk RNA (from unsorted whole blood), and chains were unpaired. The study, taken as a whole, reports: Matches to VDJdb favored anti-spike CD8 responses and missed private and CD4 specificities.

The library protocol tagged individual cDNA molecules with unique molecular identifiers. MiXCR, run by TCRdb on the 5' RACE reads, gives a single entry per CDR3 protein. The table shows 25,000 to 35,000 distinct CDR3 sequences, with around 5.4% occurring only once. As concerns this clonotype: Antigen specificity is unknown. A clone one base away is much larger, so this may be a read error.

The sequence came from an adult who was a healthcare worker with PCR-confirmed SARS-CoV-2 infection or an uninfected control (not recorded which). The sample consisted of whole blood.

CDR3 amino acids: CVSSYNMGMKNTEAFF. The CDR3 nucleotides are TGTGTCAGCAGTTATAATATGGGGATGAAGAACACTGAAGCTTTCTTT. The V and J genes are TRBV6-2 or TRBV6-3 and TRBJ1-1; no firm D call. Looked up from germline, CDR1 is MNHEY and CDR2 is SVGEGT. The CDR3 covers 16 residues.